This T cell receptor (beta chain) was obtained from a study of cytomegalovirus exposure and HLA in healthy donors. General study findings and limits: The TCR clusters that emerged in the first cohort tended, a later analysis found, to co-occur in the 120 or so validation repertoires. Overall, approximately 150 TCR beta chains were annotated as cytomegalovirus-associated.

This CDR3 is built from 15 residues. V dropped 3 bases and J dropped 4; count of bases not matched to a gene: 7. Germline CDR1 LNHDA, CDR2 SQIVND (reference sequence). Using immunoSEQ multiplex PCR, the repertoire was profiled, and TCRdb retains in-frame clones only, with some absent. This repertoire shows roughly 80,000 clones, around 94% found once; its top ten account for about 2.1%. As to this clone: The antigen remains undetermined.

The V call is TRBV19, the J call TRBJ1-2, with 8 bases identical to TRBD1. Material: PBMCs. The source of this sequence is a woman between 18 and 29 years old in good health and CMV-seronegative. The CDR3 protein is CASSIQGQGSYGYTF. The CDR3 coding sequence is TGTGCCAGTAGTATTCAAGGACAGGGATCCTATGGCTACACCTTC.